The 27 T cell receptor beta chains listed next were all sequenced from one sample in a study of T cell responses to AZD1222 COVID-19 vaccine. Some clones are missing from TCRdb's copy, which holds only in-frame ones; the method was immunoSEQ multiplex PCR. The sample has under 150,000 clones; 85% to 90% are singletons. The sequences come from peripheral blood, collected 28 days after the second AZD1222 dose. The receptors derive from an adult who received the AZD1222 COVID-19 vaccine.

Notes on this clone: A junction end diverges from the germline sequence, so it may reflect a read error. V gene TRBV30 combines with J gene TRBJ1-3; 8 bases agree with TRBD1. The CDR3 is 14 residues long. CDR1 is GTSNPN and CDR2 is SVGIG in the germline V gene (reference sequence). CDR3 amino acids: CAWLGQDSGNIIYF. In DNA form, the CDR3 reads TGTGCCTGGTTGGGACAGGACTCTGGAAACATCATATATTTT.

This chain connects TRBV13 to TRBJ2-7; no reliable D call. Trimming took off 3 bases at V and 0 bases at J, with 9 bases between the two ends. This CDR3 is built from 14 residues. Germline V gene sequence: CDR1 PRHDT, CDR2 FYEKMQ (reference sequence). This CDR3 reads CASSFGASSYEQYF. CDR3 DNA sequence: TGTGCCAGCAGCTTTGGCGCTAGCTCCTACGAGCAGTACTTC.

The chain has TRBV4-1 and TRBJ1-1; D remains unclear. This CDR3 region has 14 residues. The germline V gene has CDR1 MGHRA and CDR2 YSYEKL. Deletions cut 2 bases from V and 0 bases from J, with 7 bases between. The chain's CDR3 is CASSQQQMNTEAFF. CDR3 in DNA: TGCGCCAGCAGCCAACAGCAAATGAACACTGAAGCTTTCTTT.

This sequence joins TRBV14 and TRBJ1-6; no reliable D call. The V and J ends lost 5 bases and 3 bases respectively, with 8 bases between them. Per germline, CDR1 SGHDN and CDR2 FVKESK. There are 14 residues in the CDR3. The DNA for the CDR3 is TGTGCCAGCAGCGGGGAGTTCTATAATTCACCCCTCCACTTT. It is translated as CASSGEFYNSPLHF.

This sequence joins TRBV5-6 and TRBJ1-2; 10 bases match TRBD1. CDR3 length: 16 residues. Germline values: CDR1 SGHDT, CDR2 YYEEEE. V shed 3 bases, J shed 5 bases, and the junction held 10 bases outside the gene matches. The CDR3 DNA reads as TGTGCCAGCAGCTACGGACTGACAGGGGGCGGGTATGGCTACACCTTC. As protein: CASSYGLTGGGYGYTF.

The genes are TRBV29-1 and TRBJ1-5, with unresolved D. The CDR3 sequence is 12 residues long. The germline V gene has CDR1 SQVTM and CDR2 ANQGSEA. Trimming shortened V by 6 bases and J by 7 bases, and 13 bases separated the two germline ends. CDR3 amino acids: CSVQGLGQPQHF. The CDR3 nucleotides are TGCAGCGTCCAAGGACTGGGCCAGCCCCAGCATTTT.

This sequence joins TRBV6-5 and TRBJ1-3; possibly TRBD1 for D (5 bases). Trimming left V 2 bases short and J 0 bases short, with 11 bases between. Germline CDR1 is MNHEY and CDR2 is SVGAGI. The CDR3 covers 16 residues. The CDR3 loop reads CASSYSRRGSGNTIYF. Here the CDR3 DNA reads TGTGCCAGCAGTTACAGTCGGAGGGGCTCTGGAAACACCATATATTTT.

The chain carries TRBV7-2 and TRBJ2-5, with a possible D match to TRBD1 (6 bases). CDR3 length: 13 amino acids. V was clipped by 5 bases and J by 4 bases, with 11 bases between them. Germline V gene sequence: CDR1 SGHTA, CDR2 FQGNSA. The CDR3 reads CASSAGQSETQYF. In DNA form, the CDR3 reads TGTGCCAGCAGCGCAGGACAGTCAGAGACCCAGTACTTC. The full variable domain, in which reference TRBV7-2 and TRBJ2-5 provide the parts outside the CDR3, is GAGVSQSPSNKVTEKGKDVELRCDPISGHTALYWYRQSLGQGLEFLIYFQGNSAPDKSGLPSDRFSAERTGGSVSTLTIQRTQQEDSAVYLCASSAGQSETQYFGPGTRLLVL.

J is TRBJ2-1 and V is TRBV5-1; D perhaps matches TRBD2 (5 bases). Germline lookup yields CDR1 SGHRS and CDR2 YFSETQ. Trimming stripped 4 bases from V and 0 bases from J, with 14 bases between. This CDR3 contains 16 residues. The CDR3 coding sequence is TGCGCCAGCAGCCCGGGCGTAGCGCGCTCCTACAATGAGCAGTTCTTC. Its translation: CASSPGVARSYNEQFF.

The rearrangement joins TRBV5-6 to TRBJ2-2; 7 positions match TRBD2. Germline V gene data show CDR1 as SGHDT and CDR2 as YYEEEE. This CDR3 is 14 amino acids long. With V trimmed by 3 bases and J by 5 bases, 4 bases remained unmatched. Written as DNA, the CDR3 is TGTGCCAGCAGCTCTGTGGGGGGGACCGGGGAGCTGTTTTTT. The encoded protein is CASSSVGGTGELFF. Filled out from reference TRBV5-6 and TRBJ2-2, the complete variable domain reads DAGVTQSPTHLIKTRGQQVTLRCSPKSGHDTVSWYQQALGQGPQFIFQYYEEEERQRGNFPDRFSGHQFPNYSSELNVNALLLGDSALYLCASSSVGGTGELFFGEGSRLTVL.

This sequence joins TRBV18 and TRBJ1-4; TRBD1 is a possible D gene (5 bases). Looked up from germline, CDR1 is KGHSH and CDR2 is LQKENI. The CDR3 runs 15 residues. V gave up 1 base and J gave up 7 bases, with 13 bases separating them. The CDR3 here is CASSPRRQGGEKLFF. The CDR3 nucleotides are TGTGCCAGCTCACCACGGCGTCAGGGTGGTGAAAAACTGTTTTTT.

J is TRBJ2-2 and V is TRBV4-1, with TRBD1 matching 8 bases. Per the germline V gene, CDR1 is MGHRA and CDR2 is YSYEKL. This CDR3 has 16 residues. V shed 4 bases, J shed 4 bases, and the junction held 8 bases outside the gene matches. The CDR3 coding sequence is TGCGCCAGCAGCCGATCCGGGACAGGTCTCACCGGGGAGCTGTTTTTT. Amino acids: CASSRSGTGLTGELFF.

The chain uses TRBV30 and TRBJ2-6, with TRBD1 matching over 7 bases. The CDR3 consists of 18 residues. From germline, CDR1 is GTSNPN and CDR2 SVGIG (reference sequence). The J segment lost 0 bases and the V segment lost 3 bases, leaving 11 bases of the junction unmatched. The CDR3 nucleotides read TGTGCCTGGAGCGGAGGACAGGTCACCATCTCTGGGGCCAACGTCCTGACTTTC. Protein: CAWSGGQVTISGANVLTF.

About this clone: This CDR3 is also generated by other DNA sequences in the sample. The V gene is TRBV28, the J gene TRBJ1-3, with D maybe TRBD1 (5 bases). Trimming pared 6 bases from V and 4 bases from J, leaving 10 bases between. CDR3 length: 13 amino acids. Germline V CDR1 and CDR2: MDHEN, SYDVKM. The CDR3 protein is CASSRVPGNTIYF. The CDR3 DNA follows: TGTGCCAGCAGCAGGGTCCCCGGAAACACCATATATTTT.

In DNA, the CDR3 is TGTGCCAGCAGCGTAGTCCCCGGGACAGGGGACTCGAACACCGGGGAGCTGTTTTTT. It translates to CASSVVPGTGDSNTGELFF. The V gene is TRBV9, the J gene TRBJ2-2, with 10 bases that match TRBD1. The germline V gene encodes CDR1 SGDLS and CDR2 YYNGEE. The CDR3 extends over 19 amino acids. Trimming cost V 0 bases and J 0 bases; bases outside gene matches: 8. Full variable domain (rest looked up from reference TRBV9 and TRBJ2-2): DSGVTQTPKHLITATGQRVTLRCSPRSGDLSVYWYQQSLDQGLQFLIQYYNGEERAKGNILERFSAQQFPDLHSELNLSSLELGDSALYFCASSVVPGTGDSNTGELFFGEGSRLTVL.

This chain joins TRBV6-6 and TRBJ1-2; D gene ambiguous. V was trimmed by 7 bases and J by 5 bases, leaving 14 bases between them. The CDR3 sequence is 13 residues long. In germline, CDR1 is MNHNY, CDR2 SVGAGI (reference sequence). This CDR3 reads CASINDRVYGYTF. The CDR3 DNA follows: TGTGCCAGCATCAATGATAGGGTTTATGGCTACACCTTC.

As DNA, the CDR3 is TGTGCCAGCAGCGAGGGATTCGGGGAGCTGTTTTTT. It translates to CASSEGFGELFF. This chain connects TRBV9 to TRBJ2-2; D remains unclear. V was cut by 3 bases and J by 7 bases, with 7 bases left in between. Germline lookup yields CDR1 SGDLS and CDR2 YYNGEE. The CDR3 runs to 12 residues.

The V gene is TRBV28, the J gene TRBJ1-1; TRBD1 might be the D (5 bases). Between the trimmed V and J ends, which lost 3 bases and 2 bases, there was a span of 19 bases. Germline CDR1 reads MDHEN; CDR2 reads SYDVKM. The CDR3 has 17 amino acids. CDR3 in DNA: TGTGCCAGCAGTTTCGGGGGGTCGAGGCCTGGCAACACTGAAGCTTTCTTT. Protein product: CASSFGGSRPGNTEAFF.

DNA for the CDR3: TGCGCCAGCAGCTTAAGGGTTGGCTACAATGAGCAGTTCTTC. This codes for CASSLRVGYNEQFF. The J gene is TRBJ2-1, the V gene TRBV5-1, with D hard to call. This CDR3 is built from 14 residues. CDR1 and CDR2 from the germline V gene are SGHRS and YFSETQ. The germline V and J ends were trimmed by 2 bases and 3 bases, with 9 bases remaining between them.

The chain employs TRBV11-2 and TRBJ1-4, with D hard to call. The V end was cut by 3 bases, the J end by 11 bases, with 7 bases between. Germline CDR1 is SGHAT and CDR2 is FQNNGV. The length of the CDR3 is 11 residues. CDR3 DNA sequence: TGTGCCAGCAGCTTCGGGTACAAACTGTTTTTT. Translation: CASSFGYKLFF.

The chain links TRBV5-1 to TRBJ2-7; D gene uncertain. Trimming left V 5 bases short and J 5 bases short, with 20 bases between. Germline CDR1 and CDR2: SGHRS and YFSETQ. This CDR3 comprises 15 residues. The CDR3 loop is CASRFAVPKVHEQYF. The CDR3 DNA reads TGCGCCAGCAGATTTGCGGTCCCGAAGGTACACGAGCAGTACTTC.

The CDR3 region is CASSTDRIYGYTF. DNA of the CDR3: TGTGCCAGCAGTACGGACAGAATCTATGGCTACACCTTC. The chain recombines TRBV12-3 or TRBV12-4 with TRBJ1-2; tentative D call: TRBD1 (6 bases). The CDR3 runs to 13 residues. Trimming stripped 5 bases from V and 4 bases from J, with 11 bases between.

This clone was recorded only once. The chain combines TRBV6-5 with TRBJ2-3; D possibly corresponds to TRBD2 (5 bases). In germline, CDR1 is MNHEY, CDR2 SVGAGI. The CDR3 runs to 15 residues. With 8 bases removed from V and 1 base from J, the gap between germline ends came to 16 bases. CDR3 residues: CASEQDGVGTDTQYF. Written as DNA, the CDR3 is TGTGCCAGCGAGCAAGACGGGGTAGGCACAGATACGCAGTATTTT.

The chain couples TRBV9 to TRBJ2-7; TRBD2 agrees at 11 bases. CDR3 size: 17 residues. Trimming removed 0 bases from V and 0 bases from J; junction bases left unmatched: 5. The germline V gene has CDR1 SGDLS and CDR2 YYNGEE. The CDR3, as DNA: TGTGCCAGCAGCGTAGGGGCTAGCGGGGGGAGCTCCTACGAGCAGTACTTC. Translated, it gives CASSVGASGGSSYEQYF. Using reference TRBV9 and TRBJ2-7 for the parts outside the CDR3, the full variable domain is DSGVTQTPKHLITATGQRVTLRCSPRSGDLSVYWYQQSLDQGLQFLIQYYNGEERAKGNILERFSAQQFPDLHSELNLSSLELGDSALYFCASSVGASGGSSYEQYFGPGTRLTVT.

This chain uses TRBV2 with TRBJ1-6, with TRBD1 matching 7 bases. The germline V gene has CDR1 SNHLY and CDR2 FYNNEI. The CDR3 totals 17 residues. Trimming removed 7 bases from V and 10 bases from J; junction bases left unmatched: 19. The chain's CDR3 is CASTTRQGGLVQSPLHF. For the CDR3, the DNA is TGTGCCAGCACTACGAGACAGGGTGGTCTTGTGCAGTCACCCCTCCACTTT.

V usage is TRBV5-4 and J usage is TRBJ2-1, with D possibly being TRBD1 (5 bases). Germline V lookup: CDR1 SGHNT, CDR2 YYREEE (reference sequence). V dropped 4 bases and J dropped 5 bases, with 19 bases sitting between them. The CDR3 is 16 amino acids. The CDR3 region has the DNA TGTGCCAGCAGCCCAAGCACAGGAGCCCGGCACAATGAGCAGTTCTTC. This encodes CASSPSTGARHNEQFF.

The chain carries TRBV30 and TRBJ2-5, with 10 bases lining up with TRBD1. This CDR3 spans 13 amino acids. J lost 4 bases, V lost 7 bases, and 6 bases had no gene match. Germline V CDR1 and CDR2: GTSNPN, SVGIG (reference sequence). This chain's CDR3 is CASGTGAGETQYF. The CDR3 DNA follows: TGTGCCTCCGGGACAGGGGCTGGAGAGACCCAGTACTTC.